The source of this T cell receptor beta chain is a study of control samples from healthy donors and cancer patients. Produced via immunoSEQ multiplex PCR; TCRdb's table is partial and in-frame only. The table lists under 70,000 clones, approximately 94% of them singletons. Germline V gene data show CDR1 as LGHNA and CDR2 as YSLEER. J was trimmed by 5 bases and V by 0 bases; bases with no gene match: 6. The CDR3 runs to 15 residues. The V and J genes are TRBV4-3 and TRBJ1-1, with 7 nucleotides matching TRBD1. The origin of this receptor is a woman between 18 and 29 years old in good health. Sequences were obtained from blood. This chain's CDR3 is CASSQDEGAVTEAFF. The CDR3 DNA is TGCGCCAGCAGCCAAGACGAGGGGGCGGTGACTGAAGCTTTCTTT.